This paragraph covers one T cell receptor beta chain sequence. V dropped 5 bases and J dropped 6; count of bases not matched to a gene: 11. The CDR3 consists of 17 residues. In germline, CDR1 is LNHDA, CDR2 SQIVND (reference sequence). Profiling relied on immunoSEQ multiplex PCR, and the TCRdb table lists in-frame clones only, not all of them. This table has 65,000 or so clones, roughly 90% appearing once. This sample is drawn from a study of blood T cell repertoires in COVID-19. Study summary: Sources were T cells, B-cell-depleted T cells, or PBMCs; the material itself was cDNA or gDNA.

Sequencing was done on a sample of peripheral blood. The chain uses TRBV19 and TRBJ1-6, with 9 bases aligning to TRBD1. The sequence came from a human donor with acute or convalescent COVID-19. The donor label of this sample is uncertain. The CDR3, as DNA: TGTGCCAGTAGTTCTAACTACAGACAGGGGGGTAATTCACCCCTCCACTTT. Translated, it gives CASSSNYRQGGNSPLHF.